Listed below are T cell receptor beta chains from one sample, sequenced in a study of early T cells in non-severe SARS-CoV-2 infection. TCRdb reanalysed the 5' RACE reads using MiXCR and keeps one entry per CDR3 protein. The table shows fewer than 50,000 distinct CDR3 sequences, with 4% occurring only once. Material: whole blood. These receptors were collected from an adult who was a healthcare worker with PCR-confirmed SARS-CoV-2 infection or an uninfected control (not recorded which). Both conserved end residues are trimmed from each CDR3. Rows may omit the clone size; those that give it use once, few, many or a size class.

v_gene	abundance	CDR3aa
TRBV29-1	many	SVVTEPIYEQY
TRBV9	many	ASSVTDNSPLH
TRBV5-1	many	ASSSYPRRGAVQETQY
TRBV28	many	ASRPRDRPYEQY
TRBV19	many	ASSISLAGPEETQY
TRBV18	many	ASSPEGNTIY
TRBV11-3	many	ASSLAGTGGTEAF
TRBV4-1	few	ASSQGPSGSGANVLT
TRBV20-1	many	SARATSPPTDTQY
TRBV2	few	ASSGQGRTDTQY
TRBV18	many	ASSTGGEQPQH
TRBV7-6	-	ASSLVPRGPMGEQF
TRBV24-1	few	ATSDSTINTEAF
TRBV7-8	many	ASSLAGAGTSNQPQH
TRBV7-2	-	ASSSRVAGGLWETQY
TRBV7-9	many	ASSLSGQGTDTQY
TRBV5-1	many	ASQLEETQY
TRBV7-2	many	ASSLSVDTGELF
TRBV2	many	ASRARVAGTGELF
TRBV18	many	ASSAPIGEQY
TRBV5-1	many	ASSLLGGALPSGEQY
TRBV7-8	few	ASSYGPGYNEQF
TRBV27	many	ASSLYRGSDQPQH
TRBV2	-	ASSQDRWGAKNIQY
TRBV10-2	many	ASSESGYGYT
TRBV5-1	many	ASSLNPTGMGNEQF
TRBV19	many	ASTLSDSGGGEQF
TRBV11-3	many	ASSLIASIETQY
TRBV7-2	few	ASSRQNNEQY
TRBV20-1	many	SARDAQGGSNQPQH
TRBV7-9	many	ASSYGQGALNEQF
TRBV5-4	many	ASSLGRDRGTETQY
TRBV12-3/TRBV12-4	many	ASSKSGRTGELF
TRBV18	many	ASSYDMNTEAF
TRBV7-9	few	ASSHEHRGEQF
TRBV19	many	ASSRTDRSEQY
TRBV19	-	ASRGPSSFNEQF
TRBV29-1	many	SVTQGAVVNEQF
TRBV2	few	ASSATGGYEQY
TRBV7-3	many	ASSLSNLGDEAF
TRBV30	many	AWQGPGYT
TRBV6-2/TRBV6-3	many	ATRARGYEQY
TRBV29-1	-	SVLSGVNTEAF
TRBV10-3	many	AISEGQGDLPQH
TRBV5-4	many	ASSTDPGVRSGETQY
TRBV5-1	-	ASSLQDRAHEQY
TRBV5-6	many	ASTRGGEQF
TRBV5-4	many	ASSFRKGSGRVSTDTQY
TRBV10-1	many	ASSERDTQY
TRBV19	many	ASSGELGYGYT
TRBV10-3	many	ATHPGGGSYNEQF
TRBV6-5	many	ASSKEGTGGTGELF
TRBV29-1	many	SLAGDNTGELF
TRBV5-4	many	ASSLSGTGELF
TRBV27	many	ASSLSGSLTYGYT
TRBV18	few	ASLPGLAENNEQF
TRBV6-6	many	ASSKDRVEEKLF
TRBV18	-	ASSPGQQNTIY
TRBV7-9	many	ASSPPSGASYEQY
TRBV6-1	many	ASTSLAGVAGELF